Listed below are T cell receptor beta chains from one sample, sequenced in a study of blood T cell repertoires in COVID-19. Profiled with immunoSEQ multiplex PCR; TCRdb holds only in-frame clones, not every one. The sample records 150,000 to 200,000 clones, about 88% being singletons. Sequenced sample: peripheral blood. These receptors all come from a woman of 80 years or more in a cohort sampled during active or convalescent COVID-19. CDR3s include the opening cysteine and the closing phenylalanine or tryptophan. Fields, in order: V gene, D gene, clone size, J gene, CDR3 DNA, CDR3 protein. The D gene is left open where the match is weak. Clone size is stated in some rows and not others, as once, few, many or a class when expanded.

TRBV28	TRBD1	-	TRBJ2-5	TGTGCCAGCAGTTTGTCGGGACAGGTGACAGAGACCCAGTACTTC	CASSLSGQVTETQYF
TRBV7-8	-	-	TRBJ2-5	TGTGCCAGCAGCCCCCGGGAGACCCAGTACTTC	CASSPRETQYF
TRBV28	-	-	TRBJ1-2	TGTGCCAGCAGTTTATCAGGGTACGATGGCTACACCTTC	CASSLSGYDGYTF
TRBV28	TRBD1	-	TRBJ2-3	TGTGCCAGCAGCCCCCTTGGACAGGGGGGCACAGATACGCAGTATTTT	CASSPLGQGGTDTQYF
TRBV12-5	TRBD2	-	TRBJ2-1	TGTGCTAGTGGTTTGGGACTTGCGGGACTAGCTATTGGCGCCTCCTACAATGAGCAGTTCTTC	CASGLGLAGLAIGASYNEQFF
TRBV10-3	-	-	TRBJ1-4	TGTGCCATCAGTGAGTCTCGACAATCGAATGAAAAACTGTTTTTT	CAISESRQSNEKLFF
TRBV12-3/TRBV12-4	-	-	TRBJ1-2	TGTGCCAGCAGTACGACAGCTAACTATGGCTACACCTTC	CASSTTANYGYTF
TRBV10-1	-	-	TRBJ2-2	TGCGCCAGCAGTGATACGGGACAAACGAACACCGGGGAGCTGTTTTTT	CASSDTGQTNTGELFF
TRBV19	-	-	TRBJ2-4	TGTGCCGCCGGAGGGGACAGCAAAAACATTCAGTACTTC	CAAGGDSKNIQYF
TRBV7-9	TRBD2	once	TRBJ2-3	TGTGCCAGCAGCCAGAGCGGGGGGCCCACAGATACGCAGTATTTT	CASSQSGGPTDTQYF
TRBV3-1/TRBV3-2	-	-	TRBJ2-2	TGTGCCAGCAGCCAAAGAATAACAGTCGCCGGGGAGCTGTTTTTT	CASSQRITVAGELFF
TRBV5-1	-	-	TRBJ2-2	TGCGCCAGCAGCTTGGAGTCGGTCACCGGGGAGCTGTTTTTT	CASSLESVTGELFF
TRBV9	-	-	TRBJ1-1	TGTGCCAGCAGCGTAGCTACAGGGCAAGTGAACACTGAAGCTTTCTTT	CASSVATGQVNTEAFF
TRBV9	-	-	TRBJ1-1	TGTGCCAGCAGCGTAGGAACAGGCTATGAGAGCACTGAAGCTTTCTTT	CASSVGTGYESTEAFF
TRBV2	TRBD1	-	TRBJ1-2	TGTGCCAGCAGTGACATTACAGGGGGCAGGAGCTATGGCTACACCTTC	CASSDITGGRSYGYTF
TRBV19	-	-	TRBJ2-3	TGTGCCAGTAGTATCTCAGGGAGCACAGATACGCAGTATTTT	CASSISGSTDTQYF
TRBV7-6	TRBD1	-	TRBJ2-7	TGTGCCAGCAGCCCGCCGGGACAGGGTGAGTACGAGCAGTACTTC	CASSPPGQGEYEQYF
TRBV5-1	TRBD1	-	TRBJ1-6	TGCGCCAGCAGTTCCGACAGGGGGGCCTCACCCCTCCACTTT	CASSSDRGASPLHF
TRBV27	-	-	TRBJ1-6	TGTGCCAGCAGTCTTCGGGGGGTAGACCTCTGGTCACCCCTCCACTTT	CASSLRGVDLWSPLHF
TRBV5-1	-	-	TRBJ2-1	TGCGCCAGCAGCTTGGCCGGGATGTGGTTCTTC	CASSLAGMWFF
TRBV28	TRBD1	-	TRBJ1-4	TGTGCCAGCAGTCCCACGGGACAGGGGAACGCAAAACTGTTTTTT	CASSPTGQGNAKLFF
TRBV3-1/TRBV3-2	-	-	TRBJ1-2	TGTGCCAGCAGCCAAAGGACAGCGAACTATGGCTACACCTTC	CASSQRTANYGYTF
TRBV4-1	-	-	TRBJ1-5	TGCGCCAGCAGCCAAGAGACGACAGGCGACAATCAGCCCCAGCATTTT	CASSQETTGDNQPQHF
TRBV7-9	TRBD1	once	TRBJ1-6	TGTGCCAGCAGCCAGGGACAGGGAGGCTCACCCCTCCACTTT	CASSQGQGGSPLHF
TRBV28	TRBD1	-	TRBJ2-3	TGTGCCAGCAGTTCCCCCTATCCTGGACAGGGCAAGGGCACAGATACGCAGTATTTT	CASSSPYPGQGKGTDTQYF
TRBV5-1	TRBD1	-	TRBJ1-4	TGCGCCAGCAGCTTGGCCGGAGGGGGACAGGGAACTAATGAAAAACTGTTTTTT	CASSLAGGGQGTNEKLFF
TRBV11-3	-	-	TRBJ2-3	TGTGCCAGCAGAAGTATTCGACAATTCAGCACAGATACGCAGTATTTT	CASRSIRQFSTDTQYF
TRBV5-4	-	-	TRBJ2-1	TGTGCCAGCAGCCTCCTGGCGGGGGACAACAATGAGCAGTTCTTC	CASSLLAGDNNEQFF
TRBV5-1	-	-	TRBJ1-1	TGCGCCAGCAGCTTGGGGGCTGGGCAGGTGAACACTGAAGCTTTCTTT	CASSLGAGQVNTEAFF
TRBV7-9	-	-	TRBJ1-3	TGTGCCAGCAGCCCCCGAGGGGACACCTCTGGAAACACCATATATTTT	CASSPRGDTSGNTIYF
TRBV10-2	-	-	TRBJ2-4	TGCGCCAGCAGCAGGATCAACCAAAACATTCAGTACTTC	CASSRINQNIQYF
TRBV5-1	TRBD1	-	TRBJ1-4	TGCGCCAGCAGCTTGGGTGGAGGGGGCGGTGAAAAACTGTTTTTT	CASSLGGGGGEKLFF
TRBV3-1/TRBV3-2	-	few	TRBJ1-6	TGTGCCAGCAGCCAAGATGGGGCGGTGGGTTCACCCCTCCACTTT	CASSQDGAVGSPLHF
TRBV4-2	TRBD2	-	TRBJ2-1	TGTGCCAGCAGCCGTGGACTAGCGGGAGATGATGAGCAGTTCTTC	CASSRGLAGDDEQFF
TRBV5-1	-	-	TRBJ2-5	TGCGCCAGCAGCTTAAACGGTCAAATAAAGGAGACCCAGTACTTC	CASSLNGQIKETQYF
TRBV3-1/TRBV3-2	TRBD2	once	TRBJ2-5	TGTGCCAGCAGCGTAATCCCTAGCGGGGGGGAGTCAGAGACCCAGTACTTC	CASSVIPSGGESETQYF
TRBV5-5	-	-	TRBJ1-1	TGTGCCAGCAGCTCAACTGAAGCTTTCTTT	CASSSTEAFF
TRBV7-2	-	-	TRBJ1-2	TGTGCCAGCAGCGCCGACAGTGCTAACTATGGCTACACCTTC	CASSADSANYGYTF
TRBV28	TRBD1	-	TRBJ2-7	TGTGCCAGCAGTACCCACACAGGGGTGGGACGAGGGTACTTC	CASSTHTGVGRGYF
TRBV11-3	TRBD2	few	TRBJ2-1	TGTGCCAGCAGCAGGACTAGCGGTTACAATGAGCAGTTCTTC	CASSRTSGYNEQFF
TRBV5-6	-	-	TRBJ2-2	TGTGCCAGCAGCTCCGAGGTCGCGAACACCGGGGAGCTGTTTTTT	CASSSEVANTGELFF
TRBV6-6	TRBD1	-	TRBJ2-3	TGTGCCAGCAGTTACGCAGCACAGGGGGACACAGATACGCAGTATTTT	CASSYAAQGDTDTQYF
TRBV28	-	-	TRBJ1-6	TGTGCCAGCAGTCCAGATGGCAGGGGCTCCTATAATTCACCCCTCCACTTT	CASSPDGRGSYNSPLHF
TRBV30	-	-	TRBJ1-5	TGTGCCTGGAACTCTGGTTTCAATCAGCCCCAGCATTTT	CAWNSGFNQPQHF
TRBV6-2/TRBV6-3	-	-	TRBJ1-2	TGTGCCAGCAGTTACTCAGAGAACTATGGCTACACCTTC	CASSYSENYGYTF
TRBV4-3	TRBD2	few	TRBJ2-5	TGCGCCAGCAGCCAGGGACTAGCGGGGCAAGAGACCCAGTACTTC	CASSQGLAGQETQYF
TRBV6-1	-	-	TRBJ1-6	TGTGCCAGCAGTGAAGGCCGCGCGCCGGTCCCTAACTCACCCCTCCACTTT	CASSEGRAPVPNSPLHF
TRBV18	-	-	TRBJ1-6	TGTGCCAGCTCACCACCGACAGGCAATTCACCCCTCCACTTT	CASSPPTGNSPLHF
TRBV3-1/TRBV3-2	-	few	TRBJ1-3	TGTGCCAGCAGCCCCCTTTCAGGGTGGAACACCATATATTTT	CASSPLSGWNTIYF